This T cell receptor beta chain emerged from a study of siplizumab effects on memory and regulatory T cells. General study points: Naive T cells seemed more diverse than memory cells and seemed major alloresponse contributors. The alloreactive clones that mapped to unstimulated subsets made up only a minor fraction.

Profiled with immunoSEQ multiplex PCR; TCRdb holds only in-frame clones, not every one. The repertoire holds 100,000 or so clones, with about 95% as singletons. Trimming took 7 bases from V and 3 from J, leaving 13 bases between them. This CDR3 spans 14 amino acids. Germline loops: CDR1 SGHTA, CDR2 FQGNSA. Details on this clone: Its cognate antigen is unknown.

The rearrangement uses TRBV7-2 and TRBJ2-1; maybe TRBD2 (5 bases). The sample was Tregs sorted from blood. This receptor was obtained from a human donor in good health. The CDR3 nucleotides are TGTGCCAGCAAGCGGCGGCCGAACTACAATGAGCAGTTCTTC. Translating gives CASKRRPNYNEQFF.